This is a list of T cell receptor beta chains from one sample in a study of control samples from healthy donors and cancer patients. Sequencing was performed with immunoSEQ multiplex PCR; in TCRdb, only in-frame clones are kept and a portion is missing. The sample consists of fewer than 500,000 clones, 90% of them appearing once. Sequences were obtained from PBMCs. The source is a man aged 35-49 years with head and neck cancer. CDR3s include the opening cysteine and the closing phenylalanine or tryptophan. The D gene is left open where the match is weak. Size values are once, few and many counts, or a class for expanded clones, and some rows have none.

CASSPGTGTYNEQFF | TGTGCCAGCAGCCCCGGGACAGGAACCTACAATGAGCAGTTCTTC | . | TRBV11-2 | TRBD1 | TRBJ2-1
CASSLRGRPEAFF | TGTGCCAGCAGTTTAAGGGGTAGACCAGAAGCTTTCTTT | . | TRBV28 | . | TRBJ1-1
CASSYSRESGNTIYF | TGTGCCAGCAGTTACTCGCGGGAGTCTGGAAACACCATATATTTT | . | TRBV6-5 | . | TRBJ1-3
CASSLGRGRDEQYF | TGTGCCAGCAGCTTGGGCAGGGGGAGGGACGAGCAGTACTTC | . | TRBV5-4 | . | TRBJ2-7
CAARSFSNTEAFF | TGTGCCGCCAGATCCTTCAGCAACACTGAAGCTTTCTTT | . | TRBV24-1 | . | TRBJ1-1
CASSPRTGGGADTQYF | TGTGCCAGCAGCCCGCGGACAGGGGGCGGCGCAGATACGCAGTATTTT | . | TRBV4-2 | TRBD1 | TRBJ2-3
CASSSYYAGVSGNTIYF | TGTGCCAGCAGCTCGTACTATGCGGGGGTCTCTGGAAACACCATATATTTT | . | TRBV5-6 | . | TRBJ1-3
CASGRGDNPYNEQFF | TGCGCCAGCGGGAGAGGGGACAACCCGTACAATGAGCAGTTCTTC | once | TRBV5-1 | . | TRBJ2-1
CASTKSETQYF | TGTGCCAGCACCAAATCGGAGACCCAGTACTTC | . | TRBV6-5 | . | TRBJ2-5
CASSIRTRASTDTQYF | TGTGCCAGTAGTATACGGACTAGGGCTAGCACAGATACGCAGTATTTT | . | TRBV19 | TRBD2 | TRBJ2-3
CASSESFFPGQGVQETQYF | TGTGCCAGCAGTGAATCTTTTTTCCCGGGACAGGGGGTACAAGAGACCCAGTACTTC | . | TRBV2 | TRBD1 | TRBJ2-5
CASSYRGMNEQYF | TGTGCCAGCAGTTACAGGGGGATGAACGAGCAGTACTTC | once | TRBV6-6 | . | TRBJ2-7
CASGLQGGEQYF | TGTGCCAGCGGACTCCAGGGAGGGGAGCAGTACTTC | . | TRBV28 | TRBD2 | TRBJ2-7
CAISELAKGDGELFF | TGTGCCATCAGTGAGTTGGCAAAAGGGGACGGGGAGCTGTTTTTT | . | TRBV10-3 | . | TRBJ2-2
CASSQGTPGELFF | TGTGCCAGCTCACAGGGAACTCCCGGGGAGCTGTTTTTT | once | TRBV18 | . | TRBJ2-2
CASSLISGGLAPTEQFF | TGTGCCAGCAGCTTAATCTCCGGGGGACTAGCACCTACTGAGCAGTTCTTC | . | TRBV7-3 | TRBD2 | TRBJ2-1
CATSSTRGAGQPQHF | TGTGCCACCAGCTCGACTCGGGGGGCAGGTCAGCCCCAGCATTTT | . | TRBV15 | . | TRBJ1-5
CASSLTGTNEKLFF | TGCGCCAGCAGCTTAACGGGAACTAATGAAAAACTGTTTTTT | once | TRBV5-1 | . | TRBJ1-4
CASSLSGRPPDTQYF | TGTGCCAGCAGTTTATCTGGCAGACCCCCAGATACGCAGTATTTT | . | TRBV27 | . | TRBJ2-3
CASSLWGQELQTQYF | TGTGCCAGCAGTTTATGGGGACAGGAGCTGCAGACCCAGTACTTC | once | TRBV27 | TRBD1 | TRBJ2-5
CASSQGSEAFF | TGCGCCAGCAGCCAAGGCTCTGAAGCTTTCTTT | . | TRBV4-1 | . | TRBJ1-1
CASSLPYRAPPSYNEQFF | TGTGCCAGCAGCCTACCCTACAGGGCCCCTCCCTCCTACAATGAGCAGTTCTTC | . | TRBV7-3 | . | TRBJ2-1
CASRYGINNEQFF | TGTGCCAGTAGATACGGGATCAACAATGAGCAGTTCTTC | . | TRBV19 | . | TRBJ2-1
CASSQDLGSGANVLTF | TGCGCCAGCAGCCAAGATCTAGGCTCTGGGGCCAACGTCCTGACTTTC | many | TRBV4-3 | . | TRBJ2-6
CASSFRERVRNTGELFF | TGCGCCAGCAGCTTCAGGGAACGAGTGCGGAACACCGGGGAGCTGTTTTTT | . | TRBV5-1 | . | TRBJ2-2
CASFRGGQGVYEQYF | TGCGCCAGCTTCCGCGGGGGACAGGGAGTATACGAGCAGTACTTC | . | TRBV5-1 | TRBD1 | TRBJ2-7
CASSSGQGYNEQFF | TGTGCCAGCAGTTCCGGACAGGGTTACAATGAGCAGTTCTTC | . | TRBV6-5 | TRBD1 | TRBJ2-1
CASSIGVWGLGEETQYF | TGTGCCAGTAGTATAGGAGTCTGGGGGCTCGGGGAAGAGACCCAGTACTTC | once | TRBV19 | . | TRBJ2-5
CASSHILAGDREQYF | TGCGCCAGCAGCCATATACTAGCGGGAGACCGCGAGCAGTACTTC | . | TRBV4-1 | TRBD2 | TRBJ2-7
CASSLQGWSTEAFF | TGTGCCAGCAGCTTGCAGGGGTGGAGCACTGAAGCTTTCTTT | . | TRBV6-5 | . | TRBJ1-1
CASSARTGGGTGELFF | TGTGCCAGCAGTGCCCGGACAGGGGGAGGAACCGGGGAGCTGTTTTTT | many | TRBV6-1 | TRBD1 | TRBJ2-2
CASSFEGARGYTF | TGTGCCAGCAGCTTCGAGGGGGCGCGAGGCTACACCTTC | . | TRBV7-6 | TRBD1 | TRBJ1-2
CASSPPSGTSAYNEQFF | TGTGCCAGCTCACCACCGTCCGGGACTAGCGCATACAATGAGCAGTTCTTC | . | TRBV18 | TRBD2 | TRBJ2-1
CASNKFMEDEQYF | TGTGCCAGCAATAAGTTTATGGAGGACGAGCAGTACTTC | . | TRBV28 | . | TRBJ2-7
CASSYMGGWSPDEQFF | TGTGCCAGCAGTTACATGGGGGGCTGGAGTCCCGATGAGCAGTTCTTC | . | TRBV6-2/TRBV6-3 | . | TRBJ2-1
CAWGTGKSEQYF | TGTGCCTGGGGGACGGGGAAAAGCGAGCAGTACTTC | . | TRBV30 | . | TRBJ2-7
CASSFGTGYGYTF | TGTGCCAGCAGCTTCGGGACAGGCTATGGCTACACCTTC | . | TRBV7-3 | TRBD1 | TRBJ1-2
CASSPWLVQGTDTQYF | TGTGCCAGCAGCCCTTGGCTTGTTCAGGGCACAGATACGCAGTATTTT | . | TRBV7-9 | . | TRBJ2-3
CASSYGQGGYTF | TGTGCCAGCAGCTACGGACAGGGAGGCTACACCTTC | . | TRBV5-6 | TRBD1 | TRBJ1-2
CAISEIGQAGDTQYF | TGTGCCATCAGTGAGATAGGTCAGGCAGGGGATACGCAATATTTT | . | TRBV10-3 | . | TRBJ2-3
CASSLGFNQPQHF | TGTGCCAGCAGCTTAGGATTCAATCAGCCCCAGCATTTT | . | TRBV7-9 | . | TRBJ1-5
CASSSWTGGTEAFF | TGTGCCAGCAGCTCCTGGACAGGGGGGACTGAAGCTTTCTTT | once | TRBV9 | TRBD1 | TRBJ1-1
CASSLGGTYTYNEQFF | TGTGCCAGCAGCTTGGGTGGGACTTACACCTACAATGAGCAGTTCTTC | once | TRBV5-5 | . | TRBJ2-1
CASSRQENTEAFF | TGTGCCAGCAGCCGACAGGAGAACACTGAAGCTTTCTTT | . | TRBV7-3 | . | TRBJ1-1
CASSPVQGAEAFF | TGTGCCAGCTCACCGGTACAGGGGGCTGAAGCTTTCTTT | . | TRBV18 | TRBD1 | TRBJ1-1
CASSLYRVTDTQYF | TGCGCCAGCAGCTTGTACCGGGTCACAGATACGCAGTATTTT | . | TRBV5-1 | . | TRBJ2-3
CASSYGGRGDTEAFF | TGTGCCAGCAGTTACGGGGGTCGAGGGGACACTGAAGCTTTCTTT | . | TRBV6-2/TRBV6-3 | . | TRBJ1-1
CASSFALAGISSYEQYF | TGTGCCAGCAGCTTCGCTCTAGCGGGGATCAGCTCCTACGAGCAGTACTTC | . | TRBV5-4 | TRBD2 | TRBJ2-7
CAFRDRANQPQHF | TGTGCCTTCCGGGACAGGGCCAATCAGCCCCAGCATTTT | . | TRBV30 | TRBD1 | TRBJ1-5
CASSQASGLAEPTDTQYF | TGCGCCAGCAGCCAAGCCTCCGGACTAGCGGAGCCCACAGATACGCAGTATTTT | . | TRBV4-1 | TRBD2 | TRBJ2-3
CASSQDQGLSEQYF | TGCGCCAGCAGCCAAGATCAGGGGCTGAGCGAGCAGTACTTC | . | TRBV4-1 | . | TRBJ2-7